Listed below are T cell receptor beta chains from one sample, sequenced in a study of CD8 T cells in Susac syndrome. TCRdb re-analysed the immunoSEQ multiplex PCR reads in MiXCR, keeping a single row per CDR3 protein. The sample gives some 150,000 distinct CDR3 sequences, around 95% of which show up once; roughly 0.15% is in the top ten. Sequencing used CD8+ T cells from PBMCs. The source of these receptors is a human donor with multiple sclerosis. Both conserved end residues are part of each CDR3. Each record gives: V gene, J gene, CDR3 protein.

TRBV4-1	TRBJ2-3	CASSQPDSTDTQYF
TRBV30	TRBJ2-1	CAWTADDNEQFF
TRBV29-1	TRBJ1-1	CSVGGANMKAEAFF
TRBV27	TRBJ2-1	CASSLVLAGGPNEQFF
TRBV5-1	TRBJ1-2	CASSYREMAGYTF
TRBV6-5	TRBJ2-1	CASSPYSANEQFF
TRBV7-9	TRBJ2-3	CASSSTPTGDTDTQYF
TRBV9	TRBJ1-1	CASSGLRDSKYTEAFF
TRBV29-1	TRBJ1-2	CSVLGQASSYGYTF
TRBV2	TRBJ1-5	CASRQDSLGNQPQHF
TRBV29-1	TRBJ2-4	CSAWVLAKNIQYF
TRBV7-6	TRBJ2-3	CASSTGLAGDTQYF
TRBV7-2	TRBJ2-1	CASGGVNNEQFF
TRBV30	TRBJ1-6	CAWGESPLHF
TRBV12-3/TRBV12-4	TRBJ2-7	CASTMVTGGNEQYF
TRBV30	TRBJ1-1	CAWSVGPNTEAFF
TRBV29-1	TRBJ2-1	CSVEGQEAYNEQFF
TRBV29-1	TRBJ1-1	CSELPVLNTEAFF
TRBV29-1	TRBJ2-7	CSVPGQGGYEQYF